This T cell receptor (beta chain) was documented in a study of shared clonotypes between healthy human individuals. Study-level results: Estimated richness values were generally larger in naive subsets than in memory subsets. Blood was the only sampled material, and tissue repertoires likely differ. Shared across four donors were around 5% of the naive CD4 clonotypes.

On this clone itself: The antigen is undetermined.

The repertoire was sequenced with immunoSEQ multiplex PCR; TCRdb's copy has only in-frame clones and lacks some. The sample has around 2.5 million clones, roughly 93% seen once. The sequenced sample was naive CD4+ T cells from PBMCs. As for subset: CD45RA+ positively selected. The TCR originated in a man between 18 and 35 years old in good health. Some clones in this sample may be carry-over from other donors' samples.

CDR3 in amino acids: CATSRVGTAQYTQYF. In nucleotides, the CDR3 is TGTGCCACCAGCAGGGTCGGGACAGCGCAATATACGCAGTATTTT. V gene TRBV15 combines with J gene TRBJ2-3, with 7 bases identical to TRBD1. The germline V gene encodes CDR1 LNHNV and CDR2 YYDKDF (reference sequence). J lost 7 bases, V lost 3 bases, and 10 bases had no gene match. The CDR3 covers 15 residues.